The entry below describes one TCR beta chain. The antigen remains unidentified. Repertoires were generated with immunoSEQ multiplex PCR, while TCRdb's copy carries only in-frame clones and drops some. This table has roughly 77,000 clones, 95% appearing once. The entry originates in a study of cytomegalovirus exposure and HLA in healthy donors. General study points: In vitro experiments confirmed that three CMV-associated chains were specific for CMV antigens. Among TCR sequences, most were rare, though some public TCRs appeared in many donors. Associated with cytomegalovirus, according to the listing, were 164 TCR beta chains.

It was the roughly 120-subject validation cohort, separate from the approximately 700-subject first cohort, to which the donors belonged. Specimen: PBMCs. The sequence was collected from a woman under 30 in good health and CMV-seronegative.

The CDR3 here is CASSYSQGPRVTEAFF. CDR3 in DNA: TGTGCCAGCAGTTACTCACAGGGGCCTCGGGTCACTGAAGCTTTCTTT. The chain joins TRBV6-5 to TRBJ1-1; TRBD1 agrees at 7 bases. V lost 0 bases to trimming and J lost 4 bases; unmatched junction nucleotides: 8. CDR1 and CDR2 (germline): MNHEY, SVGAGI. This CDR3 comprises 16 residues.